A selection of T cell receptor beta chains follows, all from one sample in a study of blood T cell repertoires in COVID-19. Sequenced by immunoSEQ multiplex PCR; TCRdb stores in-frame clones only, minus some. The table has some 330,000 clones, 83% seen once; the top ten hold around 5%. The material sequenced was PBMCs or T cells enriched from blood (not recorded which). Receptor source: a woman aged 50 to 60 who had recovered from COVID-19. Each CDR3 is given with its conserved first and last residue. The D gene is left open where the match is weak. The size entry is marked missing in some rows and otherwise reads once, few, many or a size class.

-,-,TRBV5-1,TRBJ1-1,TGCGCCAGCAGCCGAGACACCTCCAACACTGAAGCTTTCTTT,CASSRDTSNTEAFF
TRBD1,-,TRBV2,TRBJ1-6,TGTGCCAGCAGTACGAACAGGGGGAATTCACCCCTCCACTTT,CASSTNRGNSPLHF
-,-,TRBV30,TRBJ1-1,TGTGCCTGGACTGAGGGACACCGGGGAGTGAACACTGAAGCTTTCTTT,CAWTEGHRGVNTEAFF
-,-,TRBV7-9,TRBJ1-2,TGTGCCAGCAGCCCGATAGGGGTAGTTACCTTC,CASSPIGVVTF
TRBD2,-,TRBV3-1/TRBV3-2,TRBJ2-5,TGTGCCAGCAGTCGCTCCCCGGGACTAGAGCGGGAGACCCAGTACTTC,CASSRSPGLERETQYF
TRBD1,few,TRBV2,TRBJ1-2,TGTGCCAGCAGCGGAAGGACAGGGGGCCACTATGGCTACACCTTC,CASSGRTGGHYGYTF
TRBD1,-,TRBV6-5,TRBJ1-1,TGTGCCAGCAGCTCAGACAGGGGGCGAGCCACTGAAGCTTTCTTT,CASSSDRGRATEAFF
TRBD1,-,TRBV5-1,TRBJ1-4,TGCGCCAGCAGCTTTGGACAGGGGAGGGAAAAACTGTTTTTT,CASSFGQGREKLFF
-,-,TRBV19,TRBJ2-3,TGTGCCAGTAGTATAAGGACTGCCGACACAGATACGCAGTATTTT,CASSIRTADTDTQYF
-,-,TRBV27,TRBJ2-5,TGTGCCAGCGCTCGCGAGCACCAAGAGACCCAGTACTTC,CASAREHQETQYF
-,-,TRBV7-2,TRBJ2-1,TGTGCCAGCAGCCCCACGGGGTTATTTACCAATGAGCAGTTCTTC,CASSPTGLFTNEQFF
TRBD1,-,TRBV9,TRBJ1-2,TGTGCCAGCAGCACCGACAGGGGGAGAGGCTACACCTTC,CASSTDRGRGYTF
TRBD1,-,TRBV3-1/TRBV3-2,TRBJ2-2,TGTGCCAGCAGAACTGACAGGGCCGGGGAGCTGTTTTTT,CASRTDRAGELFF
-,-,TRBV29-1,TRBJ2-5,TGCAGCGTCGCCGGGACAATGGAGACCCAGTACTTC,CSVAGTMETQYF
-,-,TRBV10-3,TRBJ1-2,TGTGCCATCAGTGAGTTAGTAGGACAGATCTATGGCTACACCTTC,CAISELVGQIYGYTF
TRBD1,-,TRBV5-4,TRBJ1-2,TGTGCCAGCAGCTTGGTGGGACAGAATTATGGCTACACCTTC,CASSLVGQNYGYTF
TRBD1,few,TRBV7-9,TRBJ1-1,TGTGCCAGCAGCTTCGGACAGGTGACCACTGAAGCTTTCTTT,CASSFGQVTTEAFF
TRBD2,-,TRBV4-2,TRBJ2-7,TGTGCCAGCAGCCAAATAGCGGGAGGAGGATACGAGCAGTACTTC,CASSQIAGGGYEQYF
TRBD1,-,TRBV2,TRBJ2-5,TGTGCCAGCAGTGACAGGACAGGGGCCCAAGAGACCCAGTACTTC,CASSDRTGAQETQYF
TRBD1,-,TRBV3-1/TRBV3-2,TRBJ1-1,TGTGCCAGTACTCTTAGGGACAGAATGAACACTGAAGCTTTCTTT,CASTLRDRMNTEAFF
-,-,TRBV29-1,TRBJ1-2,TGCAGCGCCGGGGAGGGGCCCGGAGCAGGCTACACCTTC,CSAGEGPGAGYTF
TRBD1,-,TRBV7-6,TRBJ2-3,TGTGCCAGCAGCTCACGGACAGGGGGCGTTACGCAGTATTTT,CASSSRTGGVTQYF
TRBD2,-,TRBV4-1,TRBJ2-1,TGCGCCAGCAGCCAAGGGGGCGAGCGGGAGCTAACCTACAATGAGCAGTTCTTC,CASSQGGERELTYNEQFF
-,-,TRBV19,TRBJ1-5,TGTGCCAGTAACCCGTCAGGCAATCAGCCCCAGCATTTT,CASNPSGNQPQHF
TRBD1,-,TRBV19,TRBJ1-6,TGTGCCAGTAGTCCGCGGACAGGGATTCTTTCACCCCTCCACTTT,CASSPRTGILSPLHF
TRBD1,-,TRBV4-1,TRBJ1-1,TGCGCCAGCAGCCCGGACAGGACCTCGGGCACTGAAGCTTTCTTT,CASSPDRTSGTEAFF
-,-,TRBV6-1,TRBJ2-2,TGTGCCAGCAGTTCCTACGACAGGCCGGCCGGGGAGCTGTTTTTT,CASSSYDRPAGELFF
TRBD1,-,TRBV6-5,TRBJ1-1,TGTGCCAGCAGGGGTGGGACAGGGGGTACTCGGTGGGCTTTCTTT,CASRGGTGGTRWAFF
TRBD2,few,TRBV7-2,TRBJ2-7,TGTGCCAGCAGCTTTACTAGCGGGCCCTACGAGCAGTACTTC,CASSFTSGPYEQYF
-,many,TRBV5-6,TRBJ1-1,TGTGCCAGCAGCTTCCACAACAGGTTAGGGAACACTGAAGCTTTCTTT,CASSFHNRLGNTEAFF
TRBD1,once,TRBV5-1,TRBJ1-2,TGCGCCAGCAGCTTGGAGGGGGCGGATGGCTACACCTTC,CASSLEGADGYTF
TRBD1,-,TRBV6-2/TRBV6-3,TRBJ1-1,TGTGCCAGCAGTCGACAGGGGGCGAGGGGGAACACTGAAGCTTTCTTT,CASSRQGARGNTEAFF
TRBD1,-,TRBV5-1,TRBJ2-1,TGCGCCAGCAGCTTGGACAGGGGGGACAATGAGCAGTTCTTC,CASSLDRGDNEQFF
-,once,TRBV10-3,TRBJ1-5,TGTGCCACACGACCGGGAAGAGCGACAAGCAATCAGCCCCAGCATTTT,CATRPGRATSNQPQHF
TRBD2,-,TRBV6-2/TRBV6-3,TRBJ2-1,TGTGCCAGCAGTTATTTGGGGCGGGAGATGGATGAGCAGTTCTTC,CASSYLGREMDEQFF
TRBD1,-,TRBV3-1/TRBV3-2,TRBJ1-5,TGTGCCAGCAGCCAAGCAGGGACAGGGGGCAATCAGCCCCAGCATTTT,CASSQAGTGGNQPQHF
TRBD1,-,TRBV19,TRBJ1-5,TGTGCCAGTAGTATAGGCAGACAGGGCCAGAATCAGCCCCAGCATTTT,CASSIGRQGQNQPQHF
TRBD1,-,TRBV6-2/TRBV6-3,TRBJ2-5,TGTGCCAGCAGTGACAGGGTCGAGACCCAGTACTTC,CASSDRVETQYF
TRBD1,-,TRBV11-2,TRBJ1-1,TGTGCCAGCAGCTTAGGGACAGGTTACACTGAAGCTTTCTTT,CASSLGTGYTEAFF
TRBD2,once,TRBV29-1,TRBJ2-5,TGCAGCCATACCGGGACTATACAAGAGACCCAGTACTTC,CSHTGTIQETQYF
-,-,TRBV6-1,TRBJ1-3,TGTGCCAGCAGTGAATATTTAAGGGGGACTGGAAACACCATATATTTT,CASSEYLRGTGNTIYF
TRBD2,-,TRBV11-3,TRBJ2-1,TGTGCCAGCAGCCCGGGAGGGGGAGGGAACTACAATGAGCAGTTCTTC,CASSPGGGGNYNEQFF
-,-,TRBV9,TRBJ1-3,TGTGCCAGCAGCGTAACAGGAATCTCTGGAAACACCATATATTTT,CASSVTGISGNTIYF
TRBD1,-,TRBV6-5,TRBJ1-2,TGTGCCAGCAGCCCCGGCAGGGGGCGGGGAGGCTACACCTTC,CASSPGRGRGGYTF
-,-,TRBV5-1,TRBJ1-6,TGCGCCAGCAGCTTGCGGACGGGGTATAATTCACCCCTCCACTTT,CASSLRTGYNSPLHF
-,-,TRBV30,TRBJ2-7,TGTGCCTGGAGTCCAGGCTACTCCTACGAGCAGTACTTC,CAWSPGYSYEQYF